A single sample is the source of the 12 T cell receptor beta chains below, sequenced in a study of control samples from healthy donors and cancer patients. TCRdb's table, derived via immunoSEQ multiplex PCR, lists solely in-frame clones and lacks some. This sample has 150,000 to 180,000 clones, with approximately 96% found just once. Sequenced: blood. Source of these receptors: a man aged 35 to 55 in good health.

V and J are TRBV27 and TRBJ1-2; no definite D call. The CDR3 is made up of 13 amino acids. V dropped 1 base and J dropped 8 bases, with 11 bases sitting between them. Germline CDR1 is MNHEY and CDR2 is SMNVEV (reference sequence). CDR3 in DNA: TGTGCCAGCAGTTTATATTCGGACGGGGGCTACACCTTC. As protein: CASSLYSDGGYTF.

The chain recombines TRBV4-1 with TRBJ1-6; 8 nucleotides agree with TRBD1. The CDR3 runs to 15 residues. The junction had 6 bases not matched to a gene; V was cut back by 4 bases and J by 7 bases. The germline CDR1 and CDR2 sequences are MGHRA and YSYEKL. The chain's CDR3 is CASSRSGGRNSPLHF. The CDR3 region has the DNA TGCGCCAGCAGCCGGTCAGGGGGCCGGAATTCACCCCTCCACTTT.

The chain recombines TRBV5-1 with TRBJ1-1; D unresolved. The germline CDR1 and CDR2 sequences are SGHRS and YFSETQ. Trimming left V 0 bases short and J 5 bases short, with 8 bases between. The CDR3 has 13 amino acids. The CDR3 DNA reads TGCGCCAGCAGCTTGGTACTAGGTACTGAAGCTTTCTTT. Translated, it gives CASSLVLGTEAFF. The variable domain in full, completed from reference TRBV5-1 and TRBJ1-1, reads KAGVTQTPRYLIKTRGQQVTLSCSPISGHRSVSWYQQTPGQGLQFLFEYFSETQRNKGNFPGRFSGRQFSNSRSEMNVSTLELGDSALYLCASSLVLGTEAFFGQGTRLTVV.

This rearrangement joins TRBV19 to TRBJ1-6; D might be TRBD1 (5 bases). CDR3 length equals 16 residues. The germline V gene has CDR1 LNHDA and CDR2 SQIVND (reference sequence). V lost 5 bases and J lost 9, with 20 bases in between. CDR3 in amino acids: CASSYRFGTDSSPLHF. In DNA, the CDR3 is TGTGCCAGTAGTTACAGGTTCGGGACGGATAGTTCACCCCTCCACTTT.

This rearrangement joins TRBV5-6 to TRBJ1-1; D remains unclear. Germline loops: CDR1 SGHDT, CDR2 YYEEEE. The length of the CDR3 is 13 residues. The V and J ends lost 2 bases and 2 bases respectively, with 7 bases between them. CDR3 DNA: TGTGCCAGCAGCTTCGGCACCAACACTGAAGCTTTCTTT. It specifies CASSFGTNTEAFF. Together with reference TRBV5-6 and TRBJ1-1, the CDR3 gives the full variable domain: DAGVTQSPTHLIKTRGQQVTLRCSPKSGHDTVSWYQQALGQGPQFIFQYYEEEERQRGNFPDRFSGHQFPNYSSELNVNALLLGDSALYLCASSFGTNTEAFFGQGTRLTVV.

V and J are TRBV21-1 and TRBJ1-5. TRBV21-1 is a documented pseudogene. The CDR3 is 13 amino acids. CDR3: CASSSLPGQPQHF. In DNA, the CDR3 is TGTGCCAGCAGCTCTCTACCGGGGCAGCCCCAGCATTTT.

The chain links TRBV28 to TRBJ2-7; TRBD2 matches 8 bases. The CDR3 extends over 14 amino acids. The V and J ends lost 2 bases and 5 bases, in that order; junction bases with no gene match: 5. The germline gives CDR1 MDHEN, CDR2 SYDVKM. CDR3 in DNA: TGTGCCAGCAGTTTAACGGGGGGGAACCACGAGCAGTACTTC. Translated, it gives CASSLTGGNHEQYF.

The CDR3 nucleotides are TGTGCCAGCAGTTACTCGACGAGCTCTGGAAACACCATATATTTT. This translates into CASSYSTSSGNTIYF. The V and J genes are TRBV6-6 and TRBJ1-3; D call uncertain. The V end was cut by 0 bases, the J end by 0 bases, with 6 bases between. The CDR3 is 15 amino acids. The germline CDR1 and CDR2 sequences are MNHNY and SVGAGI (reference sequence).

The gene calls are TRBV7-8 and TRBJ2-7; D may match TRBD1 or TRBD2 (5 bases each). The CDR3 contains 19 residues. The germline gives CDR1 SGHVS, CDR2 FQNEAQ. Trimming shortened V by 4 bases and J by 4 bases, and 29 bases separated the two germline ends. The CDR3 loop is CASSSGASGVGTFFYEQYF. DNA for the CDR3: TGTGCCAGCAGCTCCGGGGCGAGTGGAGTGGGGACCTTCTTTTACGAGCAGTACTTC.

The chain is built from TRBV4-2 and TRBJ1-1, with D possibly matching TRBD1 (5 bases). CDR1 and CDR2 from the germline V gene are LGHNA and YNFKEQ. The CDR3 spans 14 residues. Between the trimmed V and J ends, which lost 0 bases and 7 bases, there was a span of 12 bases. The CDR3 DNA reads TGTGCCAGCAGCCAAGACAGACAGTTTGTTGAAGCTTTCTTT. It translates to CASSQDRQFVEAFF.

The chain carries TRBV6-6 and TRBJ2-1; D might be TRBD1 (6 bases). The CDR3 is 12 amino acids. In germline, CDR1 is MNHNY, CDR2 SVGAGI (reference sequence). Between the trimmed V and J ends, which lost 2 bases and 10 bases, there was a span of 9 bases. In nucleotides, the CDR3 is TGTGCCAGCAGTTACCAGGGGACGGAGCAGTTCTTC. Translation: CASSYQGTEQFF.

The chain has TRBV7-2 and TRBJ2-6; no reliable D call. Germline CDR1 and CDR2: SGHTA and FQGNSA. This CDR3 has 15 residues. With 0 bases removed from V and 4 bases from J, the gap between germline ends came to 7 bases. The CDR3 coding sequence is TGTGCCAGCAGCTTAGCGGCTACCGGGGCCAACGTCCTGACTTTC. The encoded protein is CASSLAATGANVLTF.